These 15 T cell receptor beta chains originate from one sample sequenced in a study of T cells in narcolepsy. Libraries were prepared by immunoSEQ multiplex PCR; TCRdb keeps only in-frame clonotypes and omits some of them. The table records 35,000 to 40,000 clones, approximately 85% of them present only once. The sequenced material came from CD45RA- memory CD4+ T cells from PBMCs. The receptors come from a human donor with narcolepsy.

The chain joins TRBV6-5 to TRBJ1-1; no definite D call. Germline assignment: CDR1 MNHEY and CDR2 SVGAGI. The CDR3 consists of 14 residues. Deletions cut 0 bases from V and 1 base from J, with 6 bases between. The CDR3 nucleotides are TGTGCCAGCAGTTACTCAGGGTGGAACACTGAAGCTTTCTTT. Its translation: CASSYSGWNTEAFF.

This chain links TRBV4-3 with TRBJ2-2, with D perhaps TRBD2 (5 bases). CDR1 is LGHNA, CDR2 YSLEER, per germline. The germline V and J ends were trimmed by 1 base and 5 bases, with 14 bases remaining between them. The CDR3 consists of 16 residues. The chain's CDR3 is CASSQALAVGTGELFF. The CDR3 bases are TGCGCCAGCAGCCAAGCTCTAGCCGTTGGGACCGGGGAGCTGTTTTTT.

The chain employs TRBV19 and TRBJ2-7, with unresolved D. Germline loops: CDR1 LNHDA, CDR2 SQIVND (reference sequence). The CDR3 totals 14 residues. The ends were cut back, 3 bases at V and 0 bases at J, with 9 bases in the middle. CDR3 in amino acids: CASSMVGGSYEQYF. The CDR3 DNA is TGTGCCAGTAGTATGGTGGGCGGCTCCTACGAGCAGTACTTC.

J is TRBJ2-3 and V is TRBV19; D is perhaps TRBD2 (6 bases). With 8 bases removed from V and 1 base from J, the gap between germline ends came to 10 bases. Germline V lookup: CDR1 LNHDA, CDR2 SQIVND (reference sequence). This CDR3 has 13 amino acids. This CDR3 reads CASVGGGTDTQYF. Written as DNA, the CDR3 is TGTGCCAGTGTCGGGGGTGGCACAGATACGCAGTATTTT.

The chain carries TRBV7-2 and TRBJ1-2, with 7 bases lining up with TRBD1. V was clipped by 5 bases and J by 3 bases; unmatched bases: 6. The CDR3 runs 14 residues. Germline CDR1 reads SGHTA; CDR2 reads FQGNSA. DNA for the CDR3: TGTGCCAGCAGCCACCGGGACAGAGACTATGGCTACACCTTC. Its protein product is CASSHRDRDYGYTF.

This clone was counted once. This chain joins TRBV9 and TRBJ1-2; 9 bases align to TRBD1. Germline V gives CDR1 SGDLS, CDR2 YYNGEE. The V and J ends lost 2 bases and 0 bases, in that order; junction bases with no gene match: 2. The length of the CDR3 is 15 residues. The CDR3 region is CASSVGTGSNYGYTF. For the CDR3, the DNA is TGTGCCAGCAGCGTGGGGACAGGGTCTAACTATGGCTACACCTTC.

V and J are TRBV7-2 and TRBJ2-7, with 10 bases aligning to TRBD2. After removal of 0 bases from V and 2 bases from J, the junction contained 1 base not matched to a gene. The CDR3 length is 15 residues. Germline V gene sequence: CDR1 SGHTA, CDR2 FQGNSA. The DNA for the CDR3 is TGTGCCAGCAGCTTAGCACTAGCGGGGACCTACGAGCAGTACTTC. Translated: CASSLALAGTYEQYF. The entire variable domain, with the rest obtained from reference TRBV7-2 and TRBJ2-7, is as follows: GAGVSQSPSNKVTEKGKDVELRCDPISGHTALYWYRQSLGQGLEFLIYFQGNSAPDKSGLPSDRFSAERTGGSVSTLTIQRTQQEDSAVYLCASSLALAGTYEQYFGPGTRLTVT.

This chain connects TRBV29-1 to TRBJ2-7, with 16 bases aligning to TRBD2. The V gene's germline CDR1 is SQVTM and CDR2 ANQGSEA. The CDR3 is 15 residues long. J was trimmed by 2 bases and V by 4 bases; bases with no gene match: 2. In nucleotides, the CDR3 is TGCAGCGTTGTAGGGACTAGCGGGGGGGCCTACGAGCAGTACTTC. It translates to CSVVGTSGGAYEQYF.

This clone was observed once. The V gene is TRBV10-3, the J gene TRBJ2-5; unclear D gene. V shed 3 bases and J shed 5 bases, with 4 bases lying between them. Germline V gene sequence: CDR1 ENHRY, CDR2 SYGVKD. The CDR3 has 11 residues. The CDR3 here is CAISDAETQYF. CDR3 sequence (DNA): TGTGCCATCAGTGATGCGGAGACCCAGTACTTC.

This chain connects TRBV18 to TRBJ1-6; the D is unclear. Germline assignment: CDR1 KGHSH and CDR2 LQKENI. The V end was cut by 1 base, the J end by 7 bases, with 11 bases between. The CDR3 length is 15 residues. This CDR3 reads CASSPQRAGNSPLHF. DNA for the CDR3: TGTGCCAGCTCACCACAGCGAGCGGGAAATTCACCCCTCCACTTT. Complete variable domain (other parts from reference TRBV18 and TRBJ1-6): NAGVMQNPRHLVRRRGQEARLRCSPMKGHSHVYWYRQLPEEGLKFMVYLQKENIIDESGMPKERFSAEFPKEGPSILRIQQVVRGDSAAYFCASSPQRAGNSPLHFGNGTRLTVT.

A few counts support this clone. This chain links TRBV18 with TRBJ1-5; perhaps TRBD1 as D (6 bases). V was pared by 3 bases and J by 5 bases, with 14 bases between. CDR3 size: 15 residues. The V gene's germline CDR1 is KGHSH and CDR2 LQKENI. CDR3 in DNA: TGTGCCAGCTCACCTCCCGGACAGATCGATCAGCCCCAGCATTTT. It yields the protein CASSPPGQIDQPQHF.

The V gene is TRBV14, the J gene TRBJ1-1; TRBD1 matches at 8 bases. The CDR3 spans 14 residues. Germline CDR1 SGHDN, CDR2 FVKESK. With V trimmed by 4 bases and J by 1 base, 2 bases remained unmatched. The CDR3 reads CASSPGQGNTEAFF. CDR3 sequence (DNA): TGTGCCAGCAGCCCAGGACAGGGGAACACTGAAGCTTTCTTT. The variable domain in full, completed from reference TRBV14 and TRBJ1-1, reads EAGVTQFPSHSVIEKGQTVTLRCDPISGHDNLYWYRRVMGKEIKFLLHFVKESKQDESGMPNNRFLAERTGGTYSTLKVQPAELEDSGVYFCASSPGQGNTEAFFGQGTRLTVV.

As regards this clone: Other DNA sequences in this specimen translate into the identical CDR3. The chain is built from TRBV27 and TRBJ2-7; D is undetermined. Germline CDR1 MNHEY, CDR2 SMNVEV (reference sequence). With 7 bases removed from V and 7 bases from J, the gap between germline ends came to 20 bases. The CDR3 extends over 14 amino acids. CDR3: CASMAGSKRYEQYF. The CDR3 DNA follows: TGTGCCAGCATGGCAGGCTCAAAACGGTATGAGCAGTACTTC.

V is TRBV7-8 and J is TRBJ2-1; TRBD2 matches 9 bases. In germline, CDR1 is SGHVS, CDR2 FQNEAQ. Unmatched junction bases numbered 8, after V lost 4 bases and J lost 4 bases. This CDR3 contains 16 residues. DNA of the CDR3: TGTGCCAGCAGCTCTCCGGGACTAGCCTTTTACAATGAGCAGTTCTTC. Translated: CASSSPGLAFYNEQFF.

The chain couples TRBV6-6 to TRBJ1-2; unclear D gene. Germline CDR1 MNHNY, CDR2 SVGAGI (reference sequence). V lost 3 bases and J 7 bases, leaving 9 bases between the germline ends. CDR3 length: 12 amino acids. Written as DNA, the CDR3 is TGTGCCAGCAGTTATAACTCCGCTGGCTACACCTTC. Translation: CASSYNSAGYTF.